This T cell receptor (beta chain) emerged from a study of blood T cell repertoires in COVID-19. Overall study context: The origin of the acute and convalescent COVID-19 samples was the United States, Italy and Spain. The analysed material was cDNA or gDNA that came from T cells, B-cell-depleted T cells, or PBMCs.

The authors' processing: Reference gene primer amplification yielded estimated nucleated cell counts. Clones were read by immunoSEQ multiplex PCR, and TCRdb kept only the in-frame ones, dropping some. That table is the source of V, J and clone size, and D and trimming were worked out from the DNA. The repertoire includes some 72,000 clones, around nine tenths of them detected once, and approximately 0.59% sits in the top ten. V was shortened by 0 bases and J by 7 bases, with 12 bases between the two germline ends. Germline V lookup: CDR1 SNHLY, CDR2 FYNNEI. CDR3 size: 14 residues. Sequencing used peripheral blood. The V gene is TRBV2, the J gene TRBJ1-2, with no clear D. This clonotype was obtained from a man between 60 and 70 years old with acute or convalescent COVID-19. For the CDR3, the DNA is TGTGCCAGCAGTGAAGCTCCGGGAATAGTTGGCTACACCTTC. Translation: CASSEAPGIVGYTF.